Each of the 5 T cell receptor beta chains below was sequenced from the same sample in a study of beta chain features in type 1 diabetes. Every isolated RNA sample was fully reverse transcribed, so sequencing captured expressed TCRB transcripts. Clones were read by immunoSEQ multiplex PCR, and TCRdb kept only the in-frame ones, dropping some. Here the sample spans 600,000 or so clones, around an eighth being singletons. These receptors' antigens are unknown. Study-wide results and caveats: Type 1 diabetes patients had moderately but significantly shorter TCRB CDR3s in all four CD4+ subsets.

Sample: naive CD4+ T cells from blood. The source is a man aged 25 to 40 with type 1 diabetes.

This clone has a handful of counts. This chain links TRBV21-1 with TRBJ2-3; TRBD2, the D gene given by the table, was not confirmed from the DNA. TRBV21-1 is labeled a pseudogene. CDR3 length equals 14 residues. DNA for the CDR3: TGTGCCCCTCTTGATAGCGGGGGCACAGATACGCAGTATTTT. Amino acids: CAPLDSGGTDTQYF.

This clone was found a few times. The chain carries TRBV18 and TRBJ2-7; TRBD1 is a possible D gene (6 bases). Germline V CDR1 and CDR2: KGHSH, LQKENI. The CDR3 spans 14 residues. V was trimmed by 3 bases and J by 3 bases, leaving 12 bases between them. The CDR3 nucleotides are TGTGCCAGCTCACCGGACAGTTGGAGCTACGAGCAGTACTTC. Its translation is CASSPDSWSYEQYF.

This clone was detected a few times. The chain carries TRBV6-5 and TRBJ2-5; a weak D match, TRBD1 (5 bases). The CDR3 is 12 residues long. V lost 7 bases and J 5 bases, leaving 11 bases between the germline ends. Germline V gene data show CDR1 as MNHEY and CDR2 as SVGAGI. The CDR3 protein is CASNRGAETQYF. In nucleotides, the CDR3 is TGTGCCAGCAATAGGGGTGCGGAGACCCAGTACTTC.

This clone was found a few times. The rearrangement links TRBV5-4 to TRBJ2-7; D unresolved. The CDR3 is 15 residues long. Per the germline V gene, CDR1 is SGHNT and CDR2 is YYREEE (reference sequence). With 0 bases removed from V and 5 bases from J, the gap between germline ends came to 15 bases. The CDR3 sequence is CASSLGPDIGHEQYF. The CDR3 region has the DNA TGTGCCAGCAGCTTGGGACCCGACATCGGTCACGAGCAGTACTTC.

There are a few counts of this clone. V gene TRBV29-1 combines with J gene TRBJ1-2; possible D gene TRBD1, 5 bases. The CDR3 sequence is 12 residues long. Germline CDR1 SQVTM, CDR2 ANQGSEA. Trimming took off 6 bases at V and 4 bases at J, with 12 bases between the two ends. The CDR3 here is CSVPGTSYGYTF. CDR3 DNA sequence: TGCAGCGTCCCCGGGACGTCCTATGGCTACACCTTC.